Below, one T cell receptor beta chain is given with its context. This entry is derived from a study of blood T cell repertoires in COVID-19. For the study at large: The study drew acute and convalescent COVID-19 samples from the United States, Italy and Spain. Sources were T cells, B-cell-depleted T cells, or PBMCs; the material itself was cDNA or gDNA.

Germline loops: CDR1 SGHNT, CDR2 YYREEE (reference sequence). V trimming: 4 bases; J trimming: 3 bases; junction bases outside the gene matches: 7. The CDR3 contains 16 residues. Per the authors' pipeline: Reference gene primer amplification yielded estimated nucleated cell counts. The data were produced by immunoSEQ multiplex PCR, yet TCRdb's version contains in-frame clones alone and is incomplete. The DNA was the basis for D and trimming; V, J and clone size are from that table. The sample lists 430,000 or so clones, about 90% occurring once. This TCR derives from a man in his late teens or twenties with COVID-19, enrolled during active disease. The sample was peripheral blood. The chain has TRBV5-4 and TRBJ2-6; 7 positions match TRBD1. As DNA, the CDR3 is TGTGCCAGCAGCAGGACCACAGGGGTTGGGGCCAACGTCCTGACTTTC. It encodes CASSRTTGVGANVLTF.